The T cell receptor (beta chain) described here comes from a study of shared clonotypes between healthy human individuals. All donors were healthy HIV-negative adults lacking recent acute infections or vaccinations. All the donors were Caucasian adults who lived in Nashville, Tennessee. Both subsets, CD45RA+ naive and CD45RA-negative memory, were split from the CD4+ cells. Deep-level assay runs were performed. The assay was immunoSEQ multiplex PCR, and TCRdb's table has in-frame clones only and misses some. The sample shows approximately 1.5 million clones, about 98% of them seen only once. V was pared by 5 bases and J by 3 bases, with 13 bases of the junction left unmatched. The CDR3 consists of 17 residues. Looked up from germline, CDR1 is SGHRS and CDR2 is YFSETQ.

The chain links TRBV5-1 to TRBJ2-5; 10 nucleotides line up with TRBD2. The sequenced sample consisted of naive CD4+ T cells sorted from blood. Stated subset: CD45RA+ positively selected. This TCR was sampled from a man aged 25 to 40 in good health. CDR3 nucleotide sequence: TGCGCCAGCAGAACAAGGACTAGCGGAGACTCTAAAGAGACCCAGTACTTC. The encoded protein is CASRTRTSGDSKETQYF.